This T cell receptor (beta chain) was captured by sequencing in a study of T cell responses to AZD1222 COVID-19 vaccine. Data came from immunoSEQ multiplex PCR; TCRdb stores just in-frame clones and leaves some out. The data show some 170,000 clones, approximately 90% seen once. Trimming stripped 1 base from V and 6 bases from J, with 16 bases between. This CDR3 spans 15 amino acids. CDR1 LGHDT and CDR2 YNNKEL come from the germline V gene (reference sequence). Study results and limitations: It should be noted that donors were predominantly white British and more often female, and clonal diversity was possibly underestimated. Compared with day 0, the breadth and depth of the Spike-specific TCR repertoire rose significantly after two doses of AZD1222.

Remarks on this clone: Its target is unknown.

This material consisted of peripheral blood, taken 28 days after the second dose of the MenACWY control vaccine. The TCR originated in an adult who received the MenACWY meningococcal vaccine as a control. The gene calls are TRBV3-1 (or the pseudogene TRBV3-2) and TRBJ2-7, with D uncertain. CDR3 protein: CASSQALGVSGEQYF. As DNA, the CDR3 is TGTGCCAGCAGCCAAGCGCTTGGAGTCTCGGGCGAGCAGTACTTC.